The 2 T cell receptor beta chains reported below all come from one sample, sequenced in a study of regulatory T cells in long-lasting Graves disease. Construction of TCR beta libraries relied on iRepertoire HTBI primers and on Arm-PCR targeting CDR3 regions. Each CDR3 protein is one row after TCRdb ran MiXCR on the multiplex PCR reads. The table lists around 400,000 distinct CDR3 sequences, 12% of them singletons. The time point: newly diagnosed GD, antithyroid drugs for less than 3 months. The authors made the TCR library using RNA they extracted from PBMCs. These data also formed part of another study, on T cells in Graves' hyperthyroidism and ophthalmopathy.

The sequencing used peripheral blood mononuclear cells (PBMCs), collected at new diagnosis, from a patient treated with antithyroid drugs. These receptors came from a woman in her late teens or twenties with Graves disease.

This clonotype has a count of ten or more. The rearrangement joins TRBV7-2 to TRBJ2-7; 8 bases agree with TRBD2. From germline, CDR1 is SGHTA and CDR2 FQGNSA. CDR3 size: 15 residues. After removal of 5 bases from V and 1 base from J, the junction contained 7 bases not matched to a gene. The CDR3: CASSPGREGSYEQYF. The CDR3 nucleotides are TGTGCCAGCAGCCCGGGTCGGGAGGGTTCCTACGAGCAGTACTTC.

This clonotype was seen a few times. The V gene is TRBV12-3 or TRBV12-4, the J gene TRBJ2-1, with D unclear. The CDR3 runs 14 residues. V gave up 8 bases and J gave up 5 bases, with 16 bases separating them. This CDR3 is CASVPEGFHNEQFF. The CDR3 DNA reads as TGTGCCAGCGTTCCAGAAGGATTCCACAATGAGCAGTTCTTC.